This TCR beta chain was identified in a study of T cells in Graves' hyperthyroidism and ophthalmopathy. RNA transcripts provided the source from which TCR beta CDR3 regions were amplified. During a first-round RT-PCR of the TCR CDR3, the HTBI primer set was used. TCRdb analysed the multiplex PCR reads with MiXCR anew, one entry per CDR3 protein. Among about 480,000 distinct CDR3 sequences listed, around 15% were seen once. In its sample, this clonotype was seen many times. No antigen is known for it. Whole-study results and caveats: Among thyroid clonotypes expanded above 0.001, most also appeared in blood.

This CDR3 contains 16 residues. Germline V CDR1 and CDR2: MNHEY, SVGEGT. V lost 4 bases and J 1 base, leaving 11 bases between the germline ends. Absent ophthalmopathy progression within 18 months defined stable Graves' hyperthyroidism. Patients aged 18 to 65 had newly diagnosed hyperthyroidism lasting under 2 months. The receptor was isolated from a young woman with Graves' hyperthyroidism. Sequenced material: blood. The J gene is TRBJ2-6, the V gene TRBV6-2 or TRBV6-3; D call uncertain. The chain's CDR3 is CASSSPTASGANVLTF. The CDR3 DNA reads as TGTGCCAGCAGTTCGCCGACGGCATCTGGGGCCAACGTCCTGACTTTC.